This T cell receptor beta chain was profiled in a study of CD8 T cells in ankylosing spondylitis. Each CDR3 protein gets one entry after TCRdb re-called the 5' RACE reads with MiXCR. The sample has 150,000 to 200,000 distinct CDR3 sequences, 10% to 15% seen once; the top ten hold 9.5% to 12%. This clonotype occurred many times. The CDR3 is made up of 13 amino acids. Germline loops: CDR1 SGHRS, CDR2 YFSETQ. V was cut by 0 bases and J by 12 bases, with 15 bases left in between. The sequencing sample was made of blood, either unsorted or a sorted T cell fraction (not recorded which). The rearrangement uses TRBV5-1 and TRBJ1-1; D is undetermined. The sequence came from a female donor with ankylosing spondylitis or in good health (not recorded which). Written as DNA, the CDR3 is TGCGCCAGCAGCTTGGGAGCGTCAGGTGTGACTTTCTTT. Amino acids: CASSLGASGVTFF. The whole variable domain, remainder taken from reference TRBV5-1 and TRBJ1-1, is KAGVTQTPRYLIKTRGQQVTLSCSPISGHRSVSWYQQTPGQGLQFLFEYFSETQRNKGNFPGRFSGRQFSNSRSEMNVSTLELGDSALYLCASSLGASGVTFFGQGTRLTVV.